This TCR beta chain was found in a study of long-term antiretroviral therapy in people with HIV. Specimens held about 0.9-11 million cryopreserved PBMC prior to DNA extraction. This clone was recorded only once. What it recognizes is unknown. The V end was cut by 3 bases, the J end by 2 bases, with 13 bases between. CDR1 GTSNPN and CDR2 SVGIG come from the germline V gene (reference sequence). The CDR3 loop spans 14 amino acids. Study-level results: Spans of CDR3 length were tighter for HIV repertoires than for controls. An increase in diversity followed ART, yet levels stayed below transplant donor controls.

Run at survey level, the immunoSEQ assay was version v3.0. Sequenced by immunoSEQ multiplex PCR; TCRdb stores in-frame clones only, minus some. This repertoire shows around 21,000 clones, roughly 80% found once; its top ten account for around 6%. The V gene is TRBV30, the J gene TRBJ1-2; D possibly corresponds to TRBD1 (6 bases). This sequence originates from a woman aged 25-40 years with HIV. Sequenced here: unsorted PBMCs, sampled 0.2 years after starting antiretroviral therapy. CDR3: CAWSPDRLNYGYTF. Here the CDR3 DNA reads TGTGCCTGGAGCCCGGACAGACTCAACTATGGCTACACCTTC.